This T cell receptor beta chain was sequenced in a study of cytomegalovirus exposure and HLA in healthy donors. The V and J ends lost 10 bases and 6 bases, in that order; junction bases with no gene match: 12. There are 14 residues in the CDR3. CDR1 is SEHNR and CDR2 is FQNEAQ in the germline V gene (reference sequence). PCR amplification relied on 60 Vbeta primers (plus 13 Jbeta primers). Some clones are missing from TCRdb's copy, which holds only in-frame ones; the method was immunoSEQ multiplex PCR. The specimen's table records roughly 73,000 clones. V usage is TRBV7-9 and J usage is TRBJ2-3; 8 bases are shared with TRBD1. Material for sequencing was PBMCs. The clonotype comes from a female donor in good health and CMV-seropositive. As DNA, the CDR3 is TGTGCCATCCCAGGGGGCGGATTCTCGGATACGCAGTATTTT. It is translated as CAIPGGGFSDTQYF.